This section outlines one T cell receptor (beta chain) sequence together with its context. Antigen unknown. The CDR3 totals 15 residues. Germline loops: CDR1 SGHAT, CDR2 FQNNGV. Trimming pared 1 base from V and 7 bases from J, leaving 14 bases between. This record comes from a study of cytomegalovirus exposure and HLA in healthy donors. Study findings and constraints: The study put around 180 TCR beta chains on its list as cytomegalovirus-associated.

Both 60 Vbeta primers and 13 Jbeta primers went into the PCR. This table comes from immunoSEQ multiplex PCR, and its TCRdb copy is limited to in-frame clones, with some not included. The profile covers 50,000 to 65,000 clones, with roughly 77% appearing a single time and 20% to 25% taken by the ten largest. Sequenced: PBMCs. The sequence was obtained from a woman aged 40 to 50 in good health and CMV-seropositive. This rearrangement joins TRBV11-2 to TRBJ1-5; a possible D gene is TRBD1 (6 bases). Here the CDR3 reads CASSLGLGGRQPQHF. CDR3 bases: TGTGCCAGCAGCTTAGGGTTAGGGGGTCGGCAGCCCCAGCATTTT. The full variable domain, its missing parts supplied by reference TRBV11-2 and TRBJ1-5, is EAGVAQSPRYKIIEKRQSVAFWCNPISGHATLYWYQQILGQGPKLLIQFQNNGVVDDSQLPKDRFSAERLKGVDSTLKIQPAKLEDSAVYLCASSLGLGGRQPQHFGDGTRLSIL.